The clone carrying this TCR beta chain was seen repeatedly, ten times or more. The data are from a study of regulatory T cells in long-lasting Graves disease. TCR beta libraries were built with iRepertoire HTBI primers and Arm-PCR of CDR3 regions. TCRdb called the multiplex PCR reads again in MiXCR, with one record for every CDR3 protein. The sample has about 330,000 distinct CDR3 sequences; around 15% are singletons. The sample's time point: newly diagnosed GD, antithyroid drugs for less than 3 months. TCR sequences were obtained from RNA taken from PBMCs. Roughly 9.2-milliliter peripheral blood samples went into EDTA tubes. The length of the CDR3 is 15 residues. Germline lookup yields CDR1 SGHRS and CDR2 YFSETQ. V lost 0 bases, J lost 5 bases, and 12 bases lay in between. This sample was shared with a second study, whose subject was T cells in Graves' hyperthyroidism and ophthalmopathy.

The V call is TRBV5-1, the J call TRBJ2-1; a possible D gene is TRBD1 (6 bases). The sequences come from peripheral blood mononuclear cells (PBMCs), collected at new diagnosis, from a patient treated with antithyroid drugs. The receptor was isolated from a woman under 30 with Graves disease. CDR3 loop: CASSLGQERNNEQFF. In nucleotides, the CDR3 is TGCGCCAGCAGCTTGGGACAGGAACGCAACAATGAGCAGTTCTTC.